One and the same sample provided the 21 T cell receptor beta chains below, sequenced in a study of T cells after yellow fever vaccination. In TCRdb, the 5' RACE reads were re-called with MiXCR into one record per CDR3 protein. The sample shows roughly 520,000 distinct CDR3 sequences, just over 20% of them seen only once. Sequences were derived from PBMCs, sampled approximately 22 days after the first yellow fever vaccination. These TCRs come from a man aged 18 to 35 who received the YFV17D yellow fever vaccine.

CDR3 DNA sequence: TGTGCCAGCAGCTTGGACTTTACGGGACAGGGGGCGCGAGAGCAGTACTTC. Translating gives CASSLDFTGQGAREQYF. The gene calls are TRBV5-4 and TRBJ2-7; 12 nucleotides agree with TRBD1. This CDR3 contains 17 residues. Unmatched junction bases numbered 11, after V lost 0 bases and J lost 7 bases. CDR1 and CDR2 (germline): SGHNT, YYREEE (reference sequence).

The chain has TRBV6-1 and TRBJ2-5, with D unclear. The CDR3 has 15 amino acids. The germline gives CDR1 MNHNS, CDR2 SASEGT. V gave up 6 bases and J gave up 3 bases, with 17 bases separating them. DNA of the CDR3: TGTGCCAGCAGGCGTAGGCCGTTCCAGGAAGAGACCCAGTACTTC. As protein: CASRRRPFQEETQYF.

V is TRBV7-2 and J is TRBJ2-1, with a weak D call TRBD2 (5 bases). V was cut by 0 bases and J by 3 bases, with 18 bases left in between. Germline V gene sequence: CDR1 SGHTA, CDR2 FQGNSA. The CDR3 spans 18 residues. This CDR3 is CASSLATTRRGYYNEQFF. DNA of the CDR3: TGTGCCAGCAGCTTAGCGACTACCAGGCGAGGGTACTACAATGAGCAGTTCTTC.

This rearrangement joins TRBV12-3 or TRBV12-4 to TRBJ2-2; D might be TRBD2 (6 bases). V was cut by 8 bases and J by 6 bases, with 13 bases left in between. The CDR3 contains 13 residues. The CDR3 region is CASGDFTSGELFF. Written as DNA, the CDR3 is TGTGCCAGCGGGGACTTCACGTCCGGGGAGCTGTTTTTT.

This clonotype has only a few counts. CDR3 protein: CSASPGQRSYNEQFF. CDR3 nucleotide sequence: TGCAGTGCTAGCCCGGGACAGCGCTCCTACAATGAGCAGTTCTTC. V usage is TRBV20-1 and J usage is TRBJ2-1; TRBD1 matches at 7 bases. Germline V gene lookup returns CDR1 DFQATT and CDR2 SNEGSKA (reference sequence). Unmatched junction bases numbered 5, after V lost 3 bases and J lost 0 bases. The CDR3 has 15 amino acids.

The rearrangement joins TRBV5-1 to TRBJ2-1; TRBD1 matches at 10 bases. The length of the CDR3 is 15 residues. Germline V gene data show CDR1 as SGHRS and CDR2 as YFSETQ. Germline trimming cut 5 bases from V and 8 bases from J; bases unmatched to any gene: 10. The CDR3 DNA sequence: TGCGCCAGCAGTTGGGGACAGGGGTCCTTGGATGAGCAGTTCTTC. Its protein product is CASSWGQGSLDEQFF.

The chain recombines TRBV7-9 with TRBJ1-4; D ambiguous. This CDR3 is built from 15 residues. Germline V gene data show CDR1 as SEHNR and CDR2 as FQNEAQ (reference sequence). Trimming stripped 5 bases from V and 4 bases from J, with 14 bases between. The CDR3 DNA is TGTGCCAGCAGCCTCCGGACTGGGGTTAATGAAAAACTGTTTTTT. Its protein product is CASSLRTGVNEKLFF.

The CDR3 reads CASTLASDRANTGELFF. Here the CDR3 DNA reads TGTGCCAGCACCCTAGCTTCGGACAGGGCGAACACCGGGGAGCTGTTTTTT. The chain joins TRBV2 to TRBJ2-2; 8 bases line up with TRBD1. This CDR3 contains 17 residues. V was pared by 7 bases and J by 0 bases, with 10 bases of the junction left unmatched. CDR1 SNHLY and CDR2 FYNNEI come from the germline V gene. The full variable domain, in which reference TRBV2 and TRBJ2-2 provide the parts outside the CDR3, is EPEVTQTPSHQVTQMGQEVILRCVPISNHLYFYWYRQILGQKVEFLVSFYNNEISEKSEIFDDQFSVERPDGSNFTLKIRSTKLEDSAMYFCASTLASDRANTGELFFGEGSRLTVL.

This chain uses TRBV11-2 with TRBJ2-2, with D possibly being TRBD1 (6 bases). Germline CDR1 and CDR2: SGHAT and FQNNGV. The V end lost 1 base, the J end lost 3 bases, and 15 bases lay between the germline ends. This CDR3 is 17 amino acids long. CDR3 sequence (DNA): TGTGCCAGCAGCTTAGTCGGCGACAGGCTGTACACCGGGGAGCTGTTTTTT. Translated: CASSLVGDRLYTGELFF. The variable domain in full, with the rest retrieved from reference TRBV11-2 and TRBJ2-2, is EAGVAQSPRYKIIEKRQSVAFWCNPISGHATLYWYQQILGQGPKLLIQFQNNGVVDDSQLPKDRFSAERLKGVDSTLKIQPAKLEDSAVYLCASSLVGDRLYTGELFFGEGSRLTVL.

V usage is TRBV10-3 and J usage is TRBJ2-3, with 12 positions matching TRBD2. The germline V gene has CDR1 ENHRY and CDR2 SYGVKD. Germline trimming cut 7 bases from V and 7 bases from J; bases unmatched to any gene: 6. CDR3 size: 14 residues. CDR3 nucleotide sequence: TGTGCCATCAATCCTAGCGGGGGGGCAAATACGCAGTATTTT. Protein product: CAINPSGGANTQYF.

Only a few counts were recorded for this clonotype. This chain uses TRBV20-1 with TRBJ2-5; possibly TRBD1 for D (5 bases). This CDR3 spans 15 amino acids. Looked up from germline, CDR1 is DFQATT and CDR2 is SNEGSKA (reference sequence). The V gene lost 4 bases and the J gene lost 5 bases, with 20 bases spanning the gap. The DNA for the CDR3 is TGCAGTGCTACGAGAGCGCAGGGCAACAAGGAGACCCAGTACTTC. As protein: CSATRAQGNKETQYF.

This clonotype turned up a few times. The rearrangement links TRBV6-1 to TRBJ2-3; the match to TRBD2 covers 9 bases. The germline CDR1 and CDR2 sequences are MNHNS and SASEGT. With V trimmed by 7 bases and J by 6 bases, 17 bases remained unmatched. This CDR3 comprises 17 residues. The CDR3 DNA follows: TGTGCCAGCATGAGGGTCACATTGGGACTAGCAGGGGATACGCAGTATTTT. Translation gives CASMRVTLGLAGDTQYF.

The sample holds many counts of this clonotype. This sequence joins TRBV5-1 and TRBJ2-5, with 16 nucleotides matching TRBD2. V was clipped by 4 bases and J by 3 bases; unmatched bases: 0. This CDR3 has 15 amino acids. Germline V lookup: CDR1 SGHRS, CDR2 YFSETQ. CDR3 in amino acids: CASSGTSGGEETQYF. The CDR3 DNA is TGCGCCAGCAGCGGGACTAGCGGGGGGGAAGAGACCCAGTACTTC. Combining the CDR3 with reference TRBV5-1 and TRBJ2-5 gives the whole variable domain KAGVTQTPRYLIKTRGQQVTLSCSPISGHRSVSWYQQTPGQGLQFLFEYFSETQRNKGNFPGRFSGRQFSNSRSEMNVSTLELGDSALYLCASSGTSGGEETQYFGPGTRLLVL.

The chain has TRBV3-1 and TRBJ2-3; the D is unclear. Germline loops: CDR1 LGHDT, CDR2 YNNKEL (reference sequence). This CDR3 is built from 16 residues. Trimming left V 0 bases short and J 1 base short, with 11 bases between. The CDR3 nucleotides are TGTGCCAGCAGCCAAGATTTAGCTTCAGGCACAGATACGCAGTATTTT. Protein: CASSQDLASGTDTQYF.

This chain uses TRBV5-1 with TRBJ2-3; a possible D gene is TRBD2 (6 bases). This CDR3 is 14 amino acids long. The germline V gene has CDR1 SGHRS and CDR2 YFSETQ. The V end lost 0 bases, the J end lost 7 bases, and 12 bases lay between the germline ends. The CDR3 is CASSLERATNTQYF. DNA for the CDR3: TGCGCCAGCAGCTTGGAGCGGGCGACGAATACGCAGTATTTT.

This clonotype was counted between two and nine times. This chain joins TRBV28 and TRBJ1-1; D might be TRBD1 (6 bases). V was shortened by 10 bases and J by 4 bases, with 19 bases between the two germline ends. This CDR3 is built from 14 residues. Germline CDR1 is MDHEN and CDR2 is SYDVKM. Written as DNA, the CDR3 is TGTGCCACCAAGAAACAGGGCGGTGGCACTGAAGCTTTCTTT. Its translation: CATKKQGGGTEAFF.

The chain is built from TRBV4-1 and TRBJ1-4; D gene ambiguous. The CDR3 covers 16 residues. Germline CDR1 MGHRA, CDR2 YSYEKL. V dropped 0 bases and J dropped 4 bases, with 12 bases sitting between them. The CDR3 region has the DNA TGCGCCAGCAGCCAAGATCCAACCAGCCTTAATGAAAAACTGTTTTTT. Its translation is CASSQDPTSLNEKLFF.

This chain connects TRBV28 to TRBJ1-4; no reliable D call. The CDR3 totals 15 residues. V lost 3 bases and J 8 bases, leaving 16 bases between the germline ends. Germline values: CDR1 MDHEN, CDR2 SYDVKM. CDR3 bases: TGTGCCAGCAGTTTGCACCCGGCGAACAGCGAAAAACTGTTTTTT. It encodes CASSLHPANSEKLFF.

The CDR3, as DNA: TGCGCCAGCAGCTTAACGGGGGAACAAGAGACCCAGTACTTC. Amino acid sequence: CASSLTGEQETQYF. V gene TRBV5-1 combines with J gene TRBJ2-5, with D possibly TRBD2 on 6 matching bases. Germline V CDR1 and CDR2: SGHRS, YFSETQ. The germline V and J ends were trimmed by 2 bases and 2 bases, with 10 bases remaining between them. CDR3 size: 14 residues.

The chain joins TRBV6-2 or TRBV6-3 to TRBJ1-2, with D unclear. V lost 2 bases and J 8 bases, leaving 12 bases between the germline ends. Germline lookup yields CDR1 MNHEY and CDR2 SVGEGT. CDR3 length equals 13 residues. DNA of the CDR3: TGTGCCAGCAGTTACGTCGCAATCGGGGGCTACACCTTC. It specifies CASSYVAIGGYTF.

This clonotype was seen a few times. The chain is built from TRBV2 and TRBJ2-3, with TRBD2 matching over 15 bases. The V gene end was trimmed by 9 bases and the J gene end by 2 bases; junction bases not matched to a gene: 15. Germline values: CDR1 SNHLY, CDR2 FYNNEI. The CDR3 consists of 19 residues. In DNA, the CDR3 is TGTGCCAGTCCGGGGACTAGCGGGGGGTTAAGGAGAACCACAGATACGCAGTATTTT. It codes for CASPGTSGGLRRTTDTQYF.